This TCR beta chain derives from a study of identical twins. This CDR3 has 12 amino acids. The germline V gene encodes CDR1 DFQATT and CDR2 SNEGSKA (reference sequence). V was pared by 6 bases and J by 6 bases, with 14 bases between. From the 5' RACE reads, TCRdb called clonotypes with MiXCR, one entry per CDR3 protein. The sample has 550,000 to 700,000 distinct CDR3 sequences, 21% seen once. These records were also assigned to another study, of T cells expressing NK-cell markers.

The V call is TRBV20-1, the J call TRBJ2-5; D unclear. The receptor was isolated from a woman aged 18-30 years in good health. The sample was PBMCs. In nucleotides, the CDR3 is TGCAGTGCACCTACTCGTCCGAAGACCCAGTACTTC. Translated: CSAPTRPKTQYF.